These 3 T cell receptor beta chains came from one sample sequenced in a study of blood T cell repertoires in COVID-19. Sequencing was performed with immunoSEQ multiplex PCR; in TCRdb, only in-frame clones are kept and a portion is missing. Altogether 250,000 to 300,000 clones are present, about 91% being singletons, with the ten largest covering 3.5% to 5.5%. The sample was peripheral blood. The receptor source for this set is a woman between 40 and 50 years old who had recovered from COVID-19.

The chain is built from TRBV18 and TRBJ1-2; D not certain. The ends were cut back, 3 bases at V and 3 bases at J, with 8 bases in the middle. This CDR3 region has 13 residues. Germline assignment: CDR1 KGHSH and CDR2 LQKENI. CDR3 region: CASSPGPDYGYTF. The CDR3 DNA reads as TGTGCCAGCTCACCTGGCCCTGACTATGGCTACACCTTC.

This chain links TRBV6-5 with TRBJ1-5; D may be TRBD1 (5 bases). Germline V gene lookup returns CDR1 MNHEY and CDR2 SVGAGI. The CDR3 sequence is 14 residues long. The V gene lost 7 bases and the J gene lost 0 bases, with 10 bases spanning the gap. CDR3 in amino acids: CASNAGGSNQPQHF. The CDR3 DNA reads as TGTGCCAGCAATGCGGGGGGTAGCAATCAGCCCCAGCATTTT.

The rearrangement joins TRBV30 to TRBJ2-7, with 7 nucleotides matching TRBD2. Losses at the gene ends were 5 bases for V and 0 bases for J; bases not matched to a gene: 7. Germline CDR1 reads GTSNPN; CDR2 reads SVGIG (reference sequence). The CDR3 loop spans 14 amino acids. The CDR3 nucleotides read TGTGCCTGGGGGAGGGACTCTAGCTCCTACGAGCAGTACGTC. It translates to CAWGRDSSSYEQYV.